The rows below give T cell receptor beta chains drawn from one sample of a study of cytomegalovirus exposure and HLA in healthy donors. Sequencing used immunoSEQ multiplex PCR; TCRdb keeps in-frame clones, though not all of them. The table lists 140,000 to 150,000 clones, roughly 80% of them singletons. Sequencing was performed on PBMCs. These receptors were taken from a woman between 40 and 50 years old in good health and CMV-seropositive. The CDR3 runs from the conserved cysteine through the conserved F or W. The D gene is left open where the match is weak. Clone size, where shown, is once, few, many, or a class for clones that have expanded.

NA	TRBV4-2	TRBD2	TRBJ2-3	TGTGCCAGCAGCCAGGCTGGACTAGCGGGGTCAGATACGCAGTATTTT	CASSQAGLAGSDTQYF
NA	TRBV29-1	NA	TRBJ2-1	TGCAGCGTTGGAGGCAGGGTCTCCTACAATGAGCAGTTCTTC	CSVGGRVSYNEQFF
NA	TRBV2	TRBD2	TRBJ2-2	TGTGCCAGCAGTGAATGGGGGGAGGGCCTGGCCGGGGAGCTGTTTTTT	CASSEWGEGLAGELFF
NA	TRBV6-5	TRBD1	TRBJ1-5	TGTGCCAGCAGTTACTCGCGCAGGGGGCTTAATCAGCCCCAGCATTTT	CASSYSRRGLNQPQHF
few	TRBV5-1	TRBD1	TRBJ1-1	TGCGCCAGCACCACGGGTCTGGACAGGGGGAAGGTCGAAGCTTTCTTT	CASTTGLDRGKVEAFF
few	TRBV18	NA	TRBJ1-4	TGTGCCAGCTCACCAGGCTGGGAGTCAGAAAAACTGTTTTTT	CASSPGWESEKLFF
NA	TRBV30	NA	TRBJ1-4	TGTGCCTGGAGTGTGGGGGGGGGCTCTGAAAAACTGTTTTTT	CAWSVGGGSEKLFF
NA	TRBV19	NA	TRBJ2-1	TGTGCCAGTAGCCCGGGACTTTCCAAAAGCTCCTACAATGAGCAGTTCTTC	CASSPGLSKSSYNEQFF
once	TRBV5-1	NA	TRBJ2-5	TGCGCCAGCAGGGAGGGGATCCAAGAGACCCAGTACTTC	CASREGIQETQYF
NA	TRBV7-3	TRBD2	TRBJ2-3	TGTGCCAGCAGCTTAGCGGGAGGAGGGGGAGATACGCAGTATTTT	CASSLAGGGGDTQYF
NA	TRBV28	NA	TRBJ2-7	TGTGCCAGCAGCCGAGACGCCCAGGGGTACGGGCAGTACTTC	CASSRDAQGYGQYF
NA	TRBV9	TRBD1	TRBJ2-2	TGTGCCAGCAGCGTAGAGGGGGCGCACACCGGGGAGCTGTTTTTT	CASSVEGAHTGELFF
NA	TRBV19	NA	TRBJ2-3	TGTGCCAGTAGTATGTTGGCCCAGAGGGACACAGATACGCAGTATTTT	CASSMLAQRDTDTQYF
once	TRBV5-1	NA	TRBJ2-1	TGCGCCAGCAGCTTGGCCACAGCAAATGAGCAGTTCTTC	CASSLATANEQFF
NA	TRBV18	TRBD1	TRBJ2-3	TGTGCCAGCTCCCCCGGGACAGGGTATGCCGATACGCAGTATTTT	CASSPGTGYADTQYF
few	TRBV19	NA	TRBJ2-1	TGTGCCAGTAGTATTAGCGGTGTCTCCTACAATGAGCAGTTCTTC	CASSISGVSYNEQFF
NA	TRBV21-1	NA	TRBJ1-2	TGTGCCAGCACCCGGAGTAACTATGGCTACACCTTC	CASTRSNYGYTF
NA	TRBV6-5	NA	TRBJ1-1	TGTGCCAGCAGTTATCGGCAGGGGTCTGAAGCTTTCTTT	CASSYRQGSEAFF
NA	TRBV13	TRBD2	TRBJ2-4	TGTGCCAGCAGCTTAGCGGGAGGAACCAAAAACATTCAGTACTTC	CASSLAGGTKNIQYF